The clone carrying this TCR beta chain was picked up one time. Its antigen is currently unknown. The sample has other DNA sequences that encode this CDR3 too. This entry belongs to a study of cytotoxic CD8 clonotypes in ibrutinib-treated CLL. Study details: Response samples came after a median 12 months of treatment, range 6 to 36. Across samples, productive templates numbered 255,043 and productive rearrangements reached approximately 94,000 on average.

The protocol was immunoSEQ multiplex PCR, while the TCRdb copy is restricted to in-frame clones and leaves out a portion. The table shows 90,000 to 100,000 clones, with 78% occurring only once. General observations from the study: Starting clonality was above that of age-matched healthy donors and tracked circulating CD8+ T-cell counts.

The CDR3 runs to 13 residues. Germline V gene data show CDR1 as SNHLY and CDR2 as FYNNEI. Trimming removed 3 bases from V and 0 bases from J, with 3 bases in between. The receptor was derived from a human donor with chronic lymphocytic leukemia. Specimen: PBMCs, collected after 12 months of ibrutinib treatment. This rearrangement joins TRBV2 to TRBJ1-5; D not certain. CDR3 sequence reads: CASSDNSNQPQHF. The CDR3 bases are TGTGCCAGCAGTGATAATAGCAATCAGCCCCAGCATTTT.